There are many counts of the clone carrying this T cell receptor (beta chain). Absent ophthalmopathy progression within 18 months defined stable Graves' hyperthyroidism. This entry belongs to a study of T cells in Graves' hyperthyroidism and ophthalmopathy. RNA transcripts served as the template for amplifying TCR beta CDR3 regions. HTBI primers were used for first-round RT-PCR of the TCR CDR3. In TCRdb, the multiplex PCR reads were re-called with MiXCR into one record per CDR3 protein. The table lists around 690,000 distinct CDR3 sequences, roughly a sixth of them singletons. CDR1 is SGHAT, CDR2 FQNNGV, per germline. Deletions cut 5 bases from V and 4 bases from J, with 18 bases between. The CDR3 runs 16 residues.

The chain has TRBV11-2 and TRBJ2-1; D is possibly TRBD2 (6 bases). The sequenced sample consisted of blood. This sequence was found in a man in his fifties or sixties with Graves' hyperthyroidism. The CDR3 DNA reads TGTGCCAGCAGCCCCCGGGACTCAATCAGGTACAATGAGCAGTTCTTC. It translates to CASSPRDSIRYNEQFF. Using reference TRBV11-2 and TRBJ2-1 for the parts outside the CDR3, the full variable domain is EAGVAQSPRYKIIEKRQSVAFWCNPISGHATLYWYQQILGQGPKLLIQFQNNGVVDDSQLPKDRFSAERLKGVDSTLKIQPAKLEDSAVYLCASSPRDSIRYNEQFFGPGTRLTVL.